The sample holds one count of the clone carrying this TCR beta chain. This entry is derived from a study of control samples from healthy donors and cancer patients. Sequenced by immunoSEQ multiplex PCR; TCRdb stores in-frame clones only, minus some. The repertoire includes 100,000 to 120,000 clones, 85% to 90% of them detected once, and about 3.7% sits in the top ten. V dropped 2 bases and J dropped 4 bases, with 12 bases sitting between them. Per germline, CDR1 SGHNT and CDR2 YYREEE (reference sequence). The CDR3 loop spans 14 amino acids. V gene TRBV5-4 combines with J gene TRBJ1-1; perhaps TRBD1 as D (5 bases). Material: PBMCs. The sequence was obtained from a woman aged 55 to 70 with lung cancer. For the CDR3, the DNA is TGTGCCAGCAGCTTTATAGAGGGGAGCACTGAAGCTTTCTTT. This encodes CASSFIEGSTEAFF.